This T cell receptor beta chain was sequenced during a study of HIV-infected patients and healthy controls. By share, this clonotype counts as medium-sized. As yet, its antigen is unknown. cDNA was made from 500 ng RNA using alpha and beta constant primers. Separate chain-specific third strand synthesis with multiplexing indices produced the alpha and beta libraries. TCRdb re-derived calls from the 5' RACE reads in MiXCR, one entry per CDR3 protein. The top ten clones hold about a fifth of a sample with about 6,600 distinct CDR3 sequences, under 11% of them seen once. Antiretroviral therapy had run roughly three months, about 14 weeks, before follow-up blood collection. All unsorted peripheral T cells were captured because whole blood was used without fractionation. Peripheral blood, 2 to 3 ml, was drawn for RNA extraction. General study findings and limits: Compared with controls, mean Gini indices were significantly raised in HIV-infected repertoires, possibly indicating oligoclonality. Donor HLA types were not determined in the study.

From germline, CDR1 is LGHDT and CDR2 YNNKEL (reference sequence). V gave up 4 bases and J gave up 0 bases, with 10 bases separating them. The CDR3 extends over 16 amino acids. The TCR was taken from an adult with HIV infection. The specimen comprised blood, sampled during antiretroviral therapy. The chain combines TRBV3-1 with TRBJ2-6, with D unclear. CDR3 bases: TGTGCCAGCAGCCCACCCCCAGGCTCTGGGGCCAACGTCCTGACTTTC. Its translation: CASSPPPGSGANVLTF.